The text below deals with one T cell receptor (beta chain). What antigen it recognizes has not been identified. No base qualities exist here, and no much larger clone lies one base off it. This sample is drawn from a study of response to subunit inactivated influenza vaccine (dated by TCRdb to the late 2010s). For the wider study: The study used deep quantitative T cell receptor repertoire profiling to track responses to a trivalent subunit inactivated influenza vaccine.

From the cysteine through the phenylalanine, the CDR3 covers 15 amino acids. Only the CDR3 region is kept as DNA, spanning 45 bases read in frame from base 1. The V end loses 1 base and the J end loses 4 bases, and a stretch of 11 bases separates them. Via the germline V gene, CDR1 is MGHRA and CDR2 YSYEKL. What the work shows at the level of the full study, not this receptor alone: According to the authors, only a limited number of new T cells may be recruited by each seasonal influenza vaccination.

Library construction relied on RT-PCR. The run used an Illumina HiSeq 2500. TCRdb handled the public reads itself, with Q25 trimming in fastp and clone calling in MiXCR, and kept productive beta chains. Duplicate CDR3 protein sequences are folded into a single record with the most common DNA and genes. The sample data list about 650,000 distinct CDR3 sequences, and 15% to 17% of these were observed just once. Clones ranked in the top ten supply 11% of the sample. The sample consisted of PBMCs from blood, taken 12 days after vaccination. Recombination joined TRBV4-1 with TRBJ2-1; the D gene remains uncertain. The receptor was isolated from a man aged 45-65 years who received an inactivated influenza vaccine. Donor details come from another sample of the same person, matched by shared clones. Here the CDR3 is given as CASSQVQVIYNEQFF. In nucleotides, the sequence is TGCGCCAGCAGCCAAGTCCAGGTTATATACAATGAGCAGTTCTTC.